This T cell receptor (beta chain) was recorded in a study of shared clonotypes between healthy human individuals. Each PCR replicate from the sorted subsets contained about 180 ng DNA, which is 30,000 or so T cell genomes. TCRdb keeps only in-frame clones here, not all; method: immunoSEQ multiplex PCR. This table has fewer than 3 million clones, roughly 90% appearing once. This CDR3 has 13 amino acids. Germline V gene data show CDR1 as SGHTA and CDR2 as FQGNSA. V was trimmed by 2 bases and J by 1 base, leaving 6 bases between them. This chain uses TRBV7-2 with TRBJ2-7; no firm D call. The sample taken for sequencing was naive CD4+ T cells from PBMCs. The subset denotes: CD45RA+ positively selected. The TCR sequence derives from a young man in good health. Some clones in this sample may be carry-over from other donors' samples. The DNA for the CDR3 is TGTGCCAGCAGCTTAATCGTGTCCTACGAGCAGTACTTC. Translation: CASSLIVSYEQYF.